This is a list of T cell receptor beta chains from one sample in a study of neoadjuvant anti-PD-1 for oral cavity cancer. Clones were read by immunoSEQ multiplex PCR, and TCRdb kept only the in-frame ones, dropping some. Among 11,000 to 15,000 clones listed, approximately 67% were seen once. Sequences were derived from PBMCs, sampled before nivolumab (anti-PD-1) treatment. The receptors were gathered from a person aged 40 to 85 with oral cavity squamous cell carcinoma. CDR3s leave out the opening cysteine and the closing phenylalanine or tryptophan. The order of the fields is V gene, D gene, CDR3 protein. The D gene is left open where the match is weak.

TRBV6-1 | . | ASSPSLERETQY
TRBV4-2 | TRBD2 | ASSQDVPGLAGSYEQG
TRBV6-5 | . | ASSEAGYYRPQH
TRBV7-8 | . | ASSLVGGAQVEKLF
TRBV2 | . | ASRGTFYEQY
TRBV6-5 | . | ASRNRDSLNTIY
TRBV27 | . | ASRAHDGRSYEQY
TRBV18 | . | ASSPGMGVNTEAF
TRBV5-1 | . | ASSLNPGESDTQY
TRBV19 | . | ASSGNYRNTEAF
TRBV10-3 | . | AISEWYEQY
TRBV6-5 | TRBD2 | ASSPTGGGAGEQF
TRBV7-3 | TRBD2 | ASRLAGNTGELF
TRBV6-7 | . | ASSFPGFETQY
TRBV21-1 | . | ASSKEATSYSNQPQH
TRBV5-6 | . | ASSAWTVRRAKNIQY
TRBV28 | . | ASSPLNTEAF
TRBV7-9 | . | ASSLVGTGRMNTEAF
TRBV28 | . | ASSSPSSPSYEQY
TRBV2 | TRBD1 | ASSVTGVYEQY
TRBV6-1 | TRBD1 | ASSLDRDQPQH
TRBV10-3 | . | AVSLGLINTEAF
TRBV13 | . | ASSLSGPYEQY
TRBV7-9 | . | ASSQPRGPPL
TRBV5-6 | TRBD2 | ASSSPGGRRTNTQY
TRBV2 | . | ASSESGNTEAF
TRBV6-1 | . | ASSEARWTSSYNSPLH
TRBV29-1 | . | SVARGEGDTQY
TRBV7-9 | . | ASTGPQGDYGYT